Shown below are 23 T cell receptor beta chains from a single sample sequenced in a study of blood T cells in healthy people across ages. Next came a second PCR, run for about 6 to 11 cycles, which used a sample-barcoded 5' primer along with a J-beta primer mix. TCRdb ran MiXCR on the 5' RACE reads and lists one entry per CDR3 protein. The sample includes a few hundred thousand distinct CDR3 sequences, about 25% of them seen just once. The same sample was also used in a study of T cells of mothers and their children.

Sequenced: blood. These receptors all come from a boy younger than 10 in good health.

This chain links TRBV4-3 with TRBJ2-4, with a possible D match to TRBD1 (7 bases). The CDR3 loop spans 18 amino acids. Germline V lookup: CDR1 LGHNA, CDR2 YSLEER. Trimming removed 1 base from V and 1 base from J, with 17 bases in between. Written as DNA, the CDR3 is TGCGCCAGCAGCCAAGGACCGACAGGGCGGGGTGCCAAAAACATTCAGTACTTC. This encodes CASSQGPTGRGAKNIQYF.

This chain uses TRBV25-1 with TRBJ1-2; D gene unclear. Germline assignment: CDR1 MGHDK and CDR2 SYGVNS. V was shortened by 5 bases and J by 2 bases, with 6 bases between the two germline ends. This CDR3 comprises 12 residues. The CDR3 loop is CASSRSNYGYTF. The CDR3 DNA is TGTGCCAGCAGTCGGTCGAACTATGGCTACACCTTC.

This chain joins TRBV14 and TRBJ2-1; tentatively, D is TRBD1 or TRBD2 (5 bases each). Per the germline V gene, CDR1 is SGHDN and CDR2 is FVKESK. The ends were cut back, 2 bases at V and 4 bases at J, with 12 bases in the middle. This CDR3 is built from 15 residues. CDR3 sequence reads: CASSQSPGRYNEQFF. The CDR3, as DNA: TGTGCCAGCAGCCAATCTCCGGGACGGTACAATGAGCAGTTCTTC.

Here the CDR3 reads CSAPRSNEQFF. The CDR3 DNA reads as TGCAGTGCTCCTAGATCCAATGAGCAGTTCTTC. V usage is TRBV20-1 and J usage is TRBJ2-5; D is undetermined. TRBJ2-1 matches the DNA end more closely, so the J call is doubtful. This CDR3 has 11 residues. Germline values: CDR1 DFQATT, CDR2 SNEGSKA (reference sequence).

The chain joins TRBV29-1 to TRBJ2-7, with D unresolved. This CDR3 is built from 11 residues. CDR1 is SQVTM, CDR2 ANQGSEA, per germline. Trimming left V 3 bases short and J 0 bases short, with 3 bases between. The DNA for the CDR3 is TGCAGCGTTGAGTACTCCTACGAGCAGTACTTC. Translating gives CSVEYSYEQYF.

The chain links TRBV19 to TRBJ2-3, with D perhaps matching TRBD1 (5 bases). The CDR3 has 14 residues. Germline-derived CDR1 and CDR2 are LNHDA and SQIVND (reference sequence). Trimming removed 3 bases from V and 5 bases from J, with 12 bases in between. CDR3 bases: TGTGCCAGTAGTATCAGGGATTTAAAAGATACGCAGTATTTT. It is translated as CASSIRDLKDTQYF. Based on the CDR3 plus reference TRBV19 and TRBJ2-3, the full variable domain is DGGITQSPKYLFRKEGQNVTLSCEQNLNHDAMYWYRQDPGQGLRLIYYSQIVNDFQKGDIAEGYSVSREKKESFPLTVTSAQKNPTAFYLCASSIRDLKDTQYFGPGTRLTVL.

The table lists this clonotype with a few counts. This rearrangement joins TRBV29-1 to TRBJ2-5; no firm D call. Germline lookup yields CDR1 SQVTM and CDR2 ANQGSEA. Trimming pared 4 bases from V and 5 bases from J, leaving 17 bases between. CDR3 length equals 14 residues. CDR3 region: CSVGFVKGRETQYF. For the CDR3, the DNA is TGCAGCGTTGGTTTTGTAAAGGGCCGGGAGACCCAGTACTTC. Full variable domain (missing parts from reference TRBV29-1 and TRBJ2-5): SAVISQKPSRDICQRGTSLTIQCQVDSQVTMMFWYRQQPGQSLTLIATANQGSEATYESGFVIDKFPISRPNLTFSTLTVSNMSPEDSSIYLCSVGFVKGRETQYFGPGTRLLVL.

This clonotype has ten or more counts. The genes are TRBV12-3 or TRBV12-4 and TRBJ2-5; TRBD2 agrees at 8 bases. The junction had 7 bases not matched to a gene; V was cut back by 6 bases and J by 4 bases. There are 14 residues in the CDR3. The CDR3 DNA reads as TGTGCCAGCAGGGCGAGCGGGGGAGTAGAGACCCAGTACTTC. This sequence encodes CASRASGGVETQYF.

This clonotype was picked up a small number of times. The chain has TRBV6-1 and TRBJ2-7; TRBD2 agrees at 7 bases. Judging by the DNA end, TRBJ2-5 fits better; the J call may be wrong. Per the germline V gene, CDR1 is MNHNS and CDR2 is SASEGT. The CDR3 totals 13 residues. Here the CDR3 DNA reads TGTGCCAGCACGATGCGGGAGCGGGAGACCCAGTACTTC. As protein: CASTMRERETQYF.

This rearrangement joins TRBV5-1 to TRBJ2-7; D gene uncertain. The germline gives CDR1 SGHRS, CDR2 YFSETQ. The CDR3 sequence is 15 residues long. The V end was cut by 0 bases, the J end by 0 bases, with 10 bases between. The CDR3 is CASSLDNAFSYEQYF. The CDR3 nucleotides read TGCGCCAGCAGCTTGGATAACGCCTTCTCCTACGAGCAGTACTTC.

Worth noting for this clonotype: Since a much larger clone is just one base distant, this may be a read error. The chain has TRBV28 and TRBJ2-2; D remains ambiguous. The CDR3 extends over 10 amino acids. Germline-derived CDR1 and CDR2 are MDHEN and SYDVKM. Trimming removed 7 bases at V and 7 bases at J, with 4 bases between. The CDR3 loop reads CASMDGELFF. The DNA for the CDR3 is TGTGCCAGCATGGACGGGGAGCTGTTTTTT.

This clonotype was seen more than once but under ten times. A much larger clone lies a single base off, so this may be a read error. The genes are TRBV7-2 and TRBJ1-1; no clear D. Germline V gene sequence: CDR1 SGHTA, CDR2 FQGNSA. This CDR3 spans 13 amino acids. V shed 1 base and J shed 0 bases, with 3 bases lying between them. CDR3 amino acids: CASSLVVNTEAFF. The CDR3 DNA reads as TGTGCCAGCAGCTTAGTGGTGAACACTGAAGCTTTCTTT.

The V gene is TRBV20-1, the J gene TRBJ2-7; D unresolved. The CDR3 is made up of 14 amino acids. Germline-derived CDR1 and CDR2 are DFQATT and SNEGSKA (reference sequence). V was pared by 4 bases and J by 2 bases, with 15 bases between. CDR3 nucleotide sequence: TGCAGTGCTACCGAGACAACTACCACCTACGAGCAGTACTTC. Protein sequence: CSATETTTTYEQYF.

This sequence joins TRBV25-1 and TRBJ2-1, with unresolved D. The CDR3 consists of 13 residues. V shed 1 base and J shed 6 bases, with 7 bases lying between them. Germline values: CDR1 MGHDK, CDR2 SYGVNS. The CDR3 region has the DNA TGTGCCAGCAGTGAATGGGGTAGCAATGAGCAGTTCTTC. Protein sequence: CASSEWGSNEQFF.

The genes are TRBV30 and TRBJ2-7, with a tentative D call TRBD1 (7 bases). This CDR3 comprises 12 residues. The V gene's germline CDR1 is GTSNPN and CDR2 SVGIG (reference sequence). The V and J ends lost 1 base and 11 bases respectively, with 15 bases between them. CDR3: CAWSGPGGKEYF. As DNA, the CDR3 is TGTGCCTGGAGTGGCCCAGGGGGGAAGGAGTACTTC.

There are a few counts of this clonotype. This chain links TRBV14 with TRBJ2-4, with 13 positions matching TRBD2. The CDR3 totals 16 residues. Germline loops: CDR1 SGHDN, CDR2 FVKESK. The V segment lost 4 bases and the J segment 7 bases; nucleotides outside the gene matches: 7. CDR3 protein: CASSPSTSGGLNIQYF. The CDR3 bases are TGTGCCAGCAGCCCATCGACTAGCGGGGGGTTGAACATTCAGTACTTC.

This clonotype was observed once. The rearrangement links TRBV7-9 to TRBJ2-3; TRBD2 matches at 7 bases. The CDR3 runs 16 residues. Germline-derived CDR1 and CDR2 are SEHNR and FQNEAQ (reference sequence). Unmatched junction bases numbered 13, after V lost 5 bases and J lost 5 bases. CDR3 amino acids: CASSPGEGLDRDTQYF. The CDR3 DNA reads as TGTGCCAGCAGCCCCGGCGAAGGACTAGACCGAGATACGCAGTATTTT. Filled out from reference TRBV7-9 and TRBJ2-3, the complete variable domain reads DTGVSQNPRHKITKRGQNVTFRCDPISEHNRLYWYRQTLGQGPEFLTYFQNEAQLEKSRLLSDRFSAERPKGSFSTLEIQRTEQGDSAMYLCASSPGEGLDRDTQYFGPGTRLTVL.

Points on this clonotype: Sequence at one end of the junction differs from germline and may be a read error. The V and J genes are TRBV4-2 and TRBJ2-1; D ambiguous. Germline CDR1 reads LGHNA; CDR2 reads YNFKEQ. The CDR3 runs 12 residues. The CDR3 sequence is CASSQVNNEQLF. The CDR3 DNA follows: TGTGCCAGCAGCCAAGTTAATAATGAGCAGCTCTTC.

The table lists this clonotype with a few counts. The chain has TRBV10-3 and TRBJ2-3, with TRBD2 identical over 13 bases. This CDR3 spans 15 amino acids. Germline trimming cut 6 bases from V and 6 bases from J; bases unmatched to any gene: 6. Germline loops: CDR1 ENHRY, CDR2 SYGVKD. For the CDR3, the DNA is TGTGCCATCAGCCCCGGACTAGCGGGAGCGGATACGCAGTATTTT. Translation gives CAISPGLAGADTQYF.

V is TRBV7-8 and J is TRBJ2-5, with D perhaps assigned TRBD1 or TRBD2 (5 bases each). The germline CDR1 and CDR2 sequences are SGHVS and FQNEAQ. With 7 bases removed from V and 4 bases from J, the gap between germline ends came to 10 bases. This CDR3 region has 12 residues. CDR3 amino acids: CASNRGRETQYF. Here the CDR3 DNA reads TGTGCCAGCAATCGGGGCCGAGAGACCCAGTACTTC. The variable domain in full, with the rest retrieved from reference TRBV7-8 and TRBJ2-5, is GAGVSQSPRYKVAKRGQDVALRCDPISGHVSLFWYQQALGQGPEFLTYFQNEAQLDKSGLPSDRFFAERPEGSVSTLKIQRTQQEDSAVYLCASNRGRETQYFGPGTRLLVL.

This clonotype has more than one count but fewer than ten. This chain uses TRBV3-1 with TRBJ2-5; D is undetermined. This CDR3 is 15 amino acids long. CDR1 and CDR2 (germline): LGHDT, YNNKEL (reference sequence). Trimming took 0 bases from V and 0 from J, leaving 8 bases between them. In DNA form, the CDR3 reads TGTGCCAGCAGCCAAGACCCCAAAAACCAAGAGACCCAGTACTTC. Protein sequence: CASSQDPKNQETQYF.

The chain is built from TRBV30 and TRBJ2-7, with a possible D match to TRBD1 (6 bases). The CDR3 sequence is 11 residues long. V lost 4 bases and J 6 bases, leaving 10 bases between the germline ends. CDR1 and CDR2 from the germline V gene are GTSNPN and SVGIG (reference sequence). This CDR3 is CAWNQGLEQYF. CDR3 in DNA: TGTGCCTGGAATCAGGGGCTCGAGCAGTACTTC.

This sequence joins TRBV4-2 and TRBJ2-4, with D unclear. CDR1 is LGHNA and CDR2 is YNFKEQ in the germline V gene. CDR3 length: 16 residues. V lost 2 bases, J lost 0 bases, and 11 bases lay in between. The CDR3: CASSQYSPLAKNIQYF. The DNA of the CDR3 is TGTGCCAGCAGCCAATACTCCCCTCTAGCCAAAAACATTCAGTACTTC.